The clone carrying this T cell receptor beta chain is a singleton in its sample. The data were produced by immunoSEQ multiplex PCR, yet TCRdb's version contains in-frame clones alone and is incomplete. The repertoire holds some 170,000 clones, just under 95% seen once, with under 1.1% in the top ten. V gave up 8 bases and J gave up 4 bases, with 11 bases separating them. The CDR3 runs 12 residues. This sample is part of a study of T cell responses to AZD1222 COVID-19 vaccine. The gene calls are TRBV12-3 or TRBV12-4 and TRBJ1-2; D is unclear. This sample comprised peripheral blood, obtained 28 days after the second dose of the MenACWY control vaccine. The sequence was collected from an adult who received the MenACWY meningococcal vaccine as a control. The CDR3 DNA follows: TGTGCCAGCTCTAGGGAGTCCTATGGCTACACCTTC. Translated, it gives CASSRESYGYTF.